The entry below describes one TCR beta chain. What this receptor recognizes is not known. No much larger clonotype is one base removed from it; base qualities were not supplied. The data were taken from a study of cytomegalovirus exposure and HLA in healthy donors (dated by TCRdb to 2015 to 2018). A note on the overall study: According to an earlier analysis of 587 of the donors, 150 million to 200 million T cells yielded 117 million unique TCR beta sequences and about 300 Gb of sequence data. Roughly 300 gigabases of sequencing data and 70 million to 100 million unique TCR sequences were included in an early release covering several hundred HLA-typed donors. The T cell repertoires of several hundred subjects were profiled by immunosequencing and related to cytomegalovirus serostatus. Among about 390 genotyped donors of the cohort, an average of approximately 250,000 unique TCR beta nucleotide sequences were sequenced per donor, roughly 20% of them non-productive. Along with the approximately 600-subject first cohort, a separate validation cohort of over a hundred different subjects was used. Every discovery cohort repertoire had been produced on one sequencing platform. In a later analysis, previously published TCR beta repertoires from several hundred donors were re-analyzed and high-resolution HLA genotyping was added so that TCR occurrence patterns could be studied. Genome-wide SNP genotypes for about 65% of the roughly 700 donors were used in a later genetic analysis, which treated that subset as a discovery cohort. The later analysis used no new phenotypic data to find candidate immune exposures, relying instead on TCR beta sequences and their occurrence across donors. Donor age, sex, ethnicity and CMV serostatus were compiled alongside the repertoire data. HLA typing covered class I and class II loci at four-digit resolution. Of the 350 to 450 genotyped donors, 80% to 90% were placed in the genetic ancestry cluster associated with self-reported Caucasian donors. Roughly 5 DR-DQ haplotypes were handled as single units for association and clustering because linkage in the cohort was strong. An earlier analysis of 587 of the donors applied high-throughput TCR beta sequencing to assess whether each TCR beta V gene segment acted as functional or pseudogenic. To predict cytomegalovirus infection status, the study brought together high-throughput TCR immunosequencing, statistical association of individual TCRs with disease status, and machine learning. The study was designed to test whether signatures of past pathogen exposure could be identified by cataloging public T cell receptors. The number of typed donors differed by locus: roughly 629-640 for A, B, C, DRB1 and DQB1; some 500 for DQA1; fewer than 610 for DPA1; and roughly 470 for DPB1. Broad study findings and their caveats: It was suggested by the authors that the approach could potentially be generalized to other disease states and immunological phenotypes. A further reported finding was that TCR beta sequences accurately predicted the HLA-A and HLA-B alleles for most subjects in the first cohort. The classifier was reported to diagnose cytomegalovirus status with high specificity and sensitivity in both the original cohort and the validation cohort. In a later analysis, TCR association rates were found to vary across HLA loci, with the most associated TCRs seen for DRB1 alleles and the fewest for HLA-C alleles. A total of fewer than 200 TCR beta chains were listed by the study as associated with cytomegalovirus. An earlier analysis of approximately 600 of the donors showed that most TCR beta V segments appeared in productive rearrangements either about 90% or about 30% of the time, which broadly matched IMGT annotations. Only TCR beta chains were sequenced in this cohort, and the absence of alpha or paired-chain data limited detectable features. Most TCR sequences were seen in very few donors, while some public TCRs were found in many individuals. Strong co-occurrence of HLA alleles, especially DR and DQ, made assigning TCR associations to individual alleles difficult. A later analysis associated about 18,000 TCR beta sequences with specific HLA alleles at a false discovery rate of 0.05. Some IMGT-functional V segments, including TRBV6-2 and TRBV6-3, could not be told apart with the 87-base-pair reads, so those segments were excluded. According to a later genetic analysis, donors in an Asian-associated ancestry cluster had fewer N-insertions in productive TCRs than the approximately 690-donor mean. Sequencing depth was assumed to be roughly uniform across donors in the presence/absence analyses, though that assumption may not hold. The only immune exposure information available for the cohort was CMV serostatus. In vitro tests confirmed that a few of the cytomegalovirus-associated TCR beta chains recognize cytomegalovirus antigens. Linkage disequilibrium might explain the correlated functional status among segregating V segments, but an unknown experimental factor could not be ruled out. The earlier analysis of approximately 540 of the donors excluded some 15 rarely observed V segments, including chromosome 9 orphons, because counts were too low. V-gene and J-gene trimming of TCR beta chains was associated with a missense DCLRE1C variant in a later genetic analysis, and the association was replicated in an independent cohort. In a later analysis, HLA-associated TCR beta chains showed more clonal expansion and lower generation probabilities than non-associated chains that were equally common. Most CMV-associated TCR beta chains appeared to be HLA-restricted in a later analysis, and the HLA associations seemed to be driven largely by CMV exposure. A cluster of highly shared sequence variants was judged likely to represent a technical artifact of the sequencing pipeline. According to a later analysis, parvovirus B19, influenza, CMV and Epstein-Barr virus appeared linked to several top co-occurrence clusters. Because HLA typing was unavailable for some donors at each locus, only the typed subset was used in association tests.

The library was made by the immunoSEQ multiplex PCR assay. A mixture of 60 forward primers for TCR Vbeta segments and 13 reverse primers for TCR Jbeta segments was used in the multiplex PCR. The CDR3 region of rearranged TCR beta genes was amplified from genomic DNA by a multiplex PCR assay. The Illumina HiSeq System was used to sequence the amplified TCR beta libraries as 87-base-pair reads. In the paper's pipeline: In a later analysis, some 80 million unique TCR beta chains were counted across the approximately 620 repertoires, and approximately 9.9 million of these chains were shared by at least two donors. Raw reads were error-corrected and collapsed into unique sequences by a nearest-neighbor algorithm in which closely related sequences were merged to remove PCR and sequencing errors. To assign V, D and J gene segments, CDR3 sequences were aligned to IMGT reference sequences. For a sequence to be retained, a match of at least six nucleotides to both a V gene segment and a J gene segment was required. Rearrangements were classified as productive when the CDR3 lacked stop codons and remained in frame with V and J, and all other rearrangements were classified as non-productive. Following IMGT convention, CDR3 was defined as the stretch from the second conserved V-encoded cysteine up to the conserved J-encoded phenylalanine. In an earlier analysis of 500 to 650 of the donors, sequences lacking an unambiguous match to a single V gene segment were excluded. An earlier analysis of some 610 of the donors called V segments functional above 56.7% productive rearrangements and segregating when the between-donor standard deviation exceeded 5%. A statistical classification framework was developed to diagnose cytomegalovirus status using the catalog of TCR beta chain sequences. In a later analysis, V and J genes were assigned by comparing TCR nucleotide sequences against IMGT/GENE-DB human TR gene sequences. A later analysis assigned CDR3 sequences and most-parsimonious VDJ recombination scenarios with the TCRdist pipeline. In a later analysis, every TCR beta chain was defined by the combination of its CDR3 amino acid sequence and its V-gene family, and reads without a unique V-gene family were dropped. A later analysis removed several hundred highly shared, low-generation-probability nucleotide sequences to deal with suspected cross-contamination and a sequencing artifact. A later analysis calculated a clonal expansion index for each public chain from normalized within-repertoire ranks of inferred template counts. A later analysis computed generation probabilities with a VDJ recombination model fitted to out-of-frame rearrangements, and checked the results against IGoR. Hypergeometric tests were used in a later analysis to score TCR-TCR, TCR-HLA and TCR-CMV co-occurrence, with a repertoire-size bias correction applied to the TCR pairs. False discovery rates were estimated in a later analysis by permuting HLA or CMV assignments 20 times. In a later analysis, co-occurring TCRs were grouped using DBSCAN, and TCRdist sequence similarity was added for clustering within HLA-allele-positive subsets. Co-occurrence clustering excluded repertoires with fewer than 30,000 or more than 120,000 public chains, plus five with anomalous nucleotide sharing. TCRdb holds this immuneACCESS table with in-frame rearrangements only. Some clones are missing; in checked studies, unresolved V genes explain under half, and the rest has no known cause. V and J calls and clone size are copied from that table; D and trimming were computed from the DNA. The sample records 150,000 to 170,000 clones, roughly three quarters of which are singletons. The top ten hold around 13% of the sample.

The cohort consisted of 666 healthy bone marrow donors. At the time of sampling, every cohort member was nominally healthy, though immune exposures that went unrecorded were likely present. The donor was CMV seropositive and belonged to the group of around 300 seropositive cohort members. A peripheral blood sample was provided by each donor, and peripheral blood mononuclear cells were used for TCR beta sequencing. The Qiagen DNeasy Blood Extraction Kit was used to extract genomic DNA from the blood cell samples. The CDR3 starts with the cysteine, ends with the phenylalanine, and has 15 residues. Only the CDR3 DNA is retained, 45 bases long and in frame from the first base. Trimming accounts for 3 bases at V and 3 bases at J, while the number of junction bases matched to no gene is 7. From the germline V gene (reference sequence), CDR1 is LNHDA and CDR2 is SQIVND.

This receptor chain uses TRBV19 and TRBJ2-5; 7 bases in between match TRBD1. The clonotype was recovered from a young man in good health and CMV-seropositive. What was sequenced was PBMCs. CDR3 sequence: CASSMGDRAKETQYF. The nucleotides read TGTGCCAGTAGTATGGGTGACAGGGCTAAAGAGACCCAGTACTTC.